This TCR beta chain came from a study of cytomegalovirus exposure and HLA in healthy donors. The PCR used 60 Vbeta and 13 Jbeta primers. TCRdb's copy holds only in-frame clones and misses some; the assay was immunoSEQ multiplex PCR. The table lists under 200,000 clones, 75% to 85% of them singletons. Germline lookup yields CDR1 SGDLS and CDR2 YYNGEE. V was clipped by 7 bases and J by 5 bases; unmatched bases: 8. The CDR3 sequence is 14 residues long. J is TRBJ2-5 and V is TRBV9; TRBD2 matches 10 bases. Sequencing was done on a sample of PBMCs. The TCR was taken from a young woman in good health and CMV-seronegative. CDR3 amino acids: CASSTSGAGETQYF. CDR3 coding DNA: TGTGCCAGCTCAACTAGCGGGGCCGGGGAGACCCAGTACTTC.